The 13 T cell receptor beta chains given below trace back to one sample, sequenced in a study of response to subunit inactivated influenza vaccine. One entry per CDR3 protein results from TCRdb running MiXCR on the RT-PCR reads. The profile covers 430,000 or so distinct CDR3 sequences, with 9.5% to 12% appearing a single time and 10% to 15% taken by the ten largest. Sequencing was performed on PBMCs from blood, taken more than 35 days after vaccination. These receptors came from a man aged 50-59 years who received an inactivated influenza vaccine.

CDR3 region: CATSDRQGFGFHEQFF. The CDR3 coding sequence is TGTGCCACCAGTGATAGGCAGGGTTTTGGGTTTCATGAGCAGTTCTTC. The rearrangement joins TRBV24-1 to TRBJ2-1; a weak D match, TRBD1 (5 bases). Trimming cost V 3 bases and J 8 bases, with 19 bases left between them. Germline V gene lookup returns CDR1 KGHDR and CDR2 SFDVKD. The CDR3 consists of 16 residues.

The chain has TRBV21-1 and TRBJ2-3; TRBD1, as called in the table, went unchecked against the DNA. TRBV21-1 is flagged as a pseudogene. The length of the CDR3 is 16 residues. The CDR3 protein is CARGTGTIKETDTQYF. CDR3 sequence (DNA): TGTGCCAGGGGGACAGGGACGATCAAGGAGACAGATACGCAGTATTTT.

The sample holds many counts of this clonotype. This chain joins TRBV7-9 and TRBJ2-1; no reliable D call. This CDR3 comprises 12 residues. V lost 5 bases and J lost 3, with 5 bases in between. Germline values: CDR1 SEHNR, CDR2 FQNEAQ (reference sequence). The CDR3 region is CASSPNYNEQFF. The CDR3, as DNA: TGTGCCAGCAGCCCAAACTACAATGAGCAGTTCTTC. The whole variable domain, remainder taken from reference TRBV7-9 and TRBJ2-1, is DTGVSQNPRHKITKRGQNVTFRCDPISEHNRLYWYRQTLGQGPEFLTYFQNEAQLEKSRLLSDRFSAERPKGSFSTLEIQRTEQGDSAMYLCASSPNYNEQFFGPGTRLTVL.

This clonotype was seen repeatedly, ten times or more. The chain uses TRBV10-3 and TRBJ2-7; 7 bases match TRBD1. V lost 6 bases to trimming and J lost 2 bases; unmatched junction nucleotides: 7. Germline lookup yields CDR1 ENHRY and CDR2 SYGVKD. The CDR3 contains 14 residues. CDR3 in DNA: TGTGCCATCAGCGGGGTAAGGGGGCCCTACGAGCAGTACTTC. It yields the protein CAISGVRGPYEQYF.

This clonotype was counted between two and nine times. V usage is TRBV7-9 and J usage is TRBJ1-2; D might be TRBD1 (6 bases). V was clipped by 5 bases and J by 7 bases, with 11 bases between them. Per the germline V gene, CDR1 is SEHNR and CDR2 is FQNEAQ (reference sequence). This CDR3 spans 12 amino acids. In nucleotides, the CDR3 is TGTGCCAGCAGCGCGGGACAATCTGGCTACACCTTC. Protein: CASSAGQSGYTF.

The V gene is TRBV10-3, the J gene TRBJ2-6; TRBD2 might be the D (5 bases). V lost 0 bases, J lost 4 bases, and 10 bases lay in between. CDR3 size: 16 residues. CDR1 and CDR2 (germline): ENHRY, SYGVKD. This CDR3 reads CAISESEGRGANVLTF. Here the CDR3 DNA reads TGTGCCATCAGTGAGTCTGAGGGAAGAGGGGCCAACGTCCTGACTTTC.

J is TRBJ2-7 and V is TRBV7-2, with 9 bases fitting TRBD1. In germline, CDR1 is SGHTA, CDR2 FQGNSA. This CDR3 has 16 residues. The J segment lost 1 base and the V segment lost 4 bases, leaving 8 bases of the junction unmatched. The CDR3 loop is CASSSRTGAPSYEQYF. CDR3 in DNA: TGTGCCAGCAGCTCGAGGACAGGGGCGCCTTCCTACGAGCAGTACTTC.

The table lists this clonotype with a few counts. The genes are TRBV7-6 and TRBJ1-1; no clear D. Germline-derived CDR1 and CDR2 are SGHVS and FNYEAQ. V was clipped by 2 bases and J by 6 bases, with 10 bases between them. CDR3 size: 13 residues. CDR3 bases: TGTGCCAGCAGCTTAAAATCCGGCGCTGAAGCTTTCTTT. This translates into CASSLKSGAEAFF. Full variable domain (rest looked up from reference TRBV7-6 and TRBJ1-1): GAGVSQSPRYKVTKRGQDVALRCDPISGHVSLYWYRQALGQGPEFLTYFNYEAQQDKSGLPNDRFSAERPEGSISTLTIQRTEQRDSAMYRCASSLKSGAEAFFGQGTRLTVV.

The J gene is TRBJ2-2, the V gene TRBV10-3; possible D gene TRBD2, 6 bases. Looked up from germline, CDR1 is ENHRY and CDR2 is SYGVKD. This CDR3 contains 15 residues. Trimming shortened V by 3 bases and J by 2 bases, and 10 bases separated the two germline ends. In DNA, the CDR3 is TGTGCCATCAGTGACGTGGGGGGAAACACCGGGGAGCTGTTTTTT. Translating gives CAISDVGGNTGELFF.

A few counts support this clonotype. The chain links TRBV27 to TRBJ2-1; 7 nucleotides agree with TRBD2. CDR1 MNHEY and CDR2 SMNVEV come from the germline V gene (reference sequence). The CDR3 is made up of 15 amino acids. V lost 2 bases, J lost 4 bases, and 5 bases stayed unmatched. This CDR3 is CASSLAGEEYNEQFF. In nucleotides, the CDR3 is TGTGCCAGCAGTTTAGCGGGAGAGGAGTACAATGAGCAGTTCTTC.

This clonotype was seen many times. The chain has TRBV5-1 and TRBJ2-3, with 13 bases fitting TRBD2. This CDR3 spans 16 amino acids. V shed 4 bases, J shed 4 bases, and the junction held 6 bases outside the gene matches. Germline CDR1 reads SGHRS; CDR2 reads YFSETQ. CDR3 region: CASSKGLAGQADTQYF. The DNA of the CDR3 is TGCGCCAGCAGCAAGGGACTAGCGGGACAGGCAGATACGCAGTATTTT.

The chain employs TRBV7-9 and TRBJ2-5; D remains ambiguous. Trimming removed 3 bases from V and 5 bases from J, with 13 bases in between. The germline V gene encodes CDR1 SEHNR and CDR2 FQNEAQ (reference sequence). This CDR3 is built from 14 residues. CDR3 region: CASSLWRAGETQYF. In nucleotides, the CDR3 is TGTGCCAGCAGCTTGTGGCGTGCCGGGGAGACCCAGTACTTC.

This clonotype was detected a few times. This chain connects TRBV5-6 to TRBJ2-1, with TRBD2 matching over 8 bases. Germline V gives CDR1 SGHDT, CDR2 YYEEEE. This CDR3 has 17 residues. With V trimmed by 4 bases and J by 2 bases, 11 bases remained unmatched. The CDR3 loop is CASSPQTSALTYNEQFF. The CDR3 nucleotides read TGTGCCAGCAGCCCCCAGACTAGCGCGCTTACCTACAATGAGCAGTTCTTC.